This entry lists 18 T cell receptor beta chains sequenced from one sample in a study of CD39 and CD103 CD8 tumor-infiltrating T cells. Assay used: immunoSEQ multiplex PCR; TCRdb lists only in-frame clones, some missing. The table includes some 7,000 clones, around 66% detected once. Specimen: CD8+ T cells sorted from blood. Subset denoted: total memory CD8 T cells (CD45RA-CCR7+/-) from blood or uninvolved lymph node. These receptors were obtained from a human donor with head and neck squamous cell carcinoma.

The rearrangement joins TRBV28 to TRBJ2-1; D is possibly TRBD2 (6 bases). From germline, CDR1 is MDHEN and CDR2 SYDVKM. Trimming pared 5 bases from V and 2 bases from J, leaving 13 bases between. The CDR3 loop spans 15 amino acids. CDR3 sequence: CASSIGTHAYNEQFF. For the CDR3, the DNA is TGTGCCAGCAGTATTGGGACTCATGCCTACAATGAGCAGTTCTTC.

The chain is built from TRBV7-6 and TRBJ2-2; 10 bases agree with TRBD2. V lost 5 bases to trimming and J lost 2 bases; unmatched junction nucleotides: 14. Per germline, CDR1 SGHVS and CDR2 FNYEAQ. The CDR3 covers 19 residues. The CDR3 coding sequence is TGTGCCAGCAGCCCACTAGCGGGGCTCTTAAGATCCAACACCGGGGAGCTGTTTTTT. Protein sequence: CASSPLAGLLRSNTGELFF.

The table lists this clone with a few counts. The CDR3, as DNA: TGTGCCAGCAGTTCCTCGGGACAGGGTTCCACTGAAGCTTTCTTT. Translated, it gives CASSSSGQGSTEAFF. The J gene is TRBJ1-1, the V gene TRBV7-9; 9 positions match TRBD1. Germline assignment: CDR1 SEHNR and CDR2 FQNEAQ (reference sequence). Losses at the gene ends were 6 bases for V and 4 bases for J; bases not matched to a gene: 9. The CDR3 consists of 15 residues. The full variable domain, with the rest looked up from reference TRBV7-9 and TRBJ1-1, is DTGVSQNPRHKITKRGQNVTFRCDPISEHNRLYWYRQTLGQGPEFLTYFQNEAQLEKSRLLSDRFSAERPKGSFSTLEIQRTEQGDSAMYLCASSSSGQGSTEAFFGQGTRLTVV.

This clone was observed a few times. The chain uses TRBV19 and TRBJ1-5; D unresolved. The CDR3 spans 14 residues. V was trimmed by 9 bases and J by 2 bases, leaving 14 bases between them. Germline V gives CDR1 LNHDA, CDR2 SQIVND (reference sequence). The CDR3 here is CASAADNGNQPQHF. In nucleotides, the CDR3 is TGTGCCAGCGCGGCCGATAACGGCAATCAGCCCCAGCATTTT. The whole variable domain, filled in from reference TRBV19 and TRBJ1-5, reads DGGITQSPKYLFRKEGQNVTLSCEQNLNHDAMYWYRQDPGQGLRLIYYSQIVNDFQKGDIAEGYSVSREKKESFPLTVTSAQKNPTAFYLCASAADNGNQPQHFGDGTRLSIL.

The rearrangement links TRBV6-1 to TRBJ1-6; 9 bases agree with TRBD1. Germline CDR1 MNHNS, CDR2 SASEGT. V lost 4 bases and J lost 7; bases outside the gene matches: 11. The CDR3 consists of 17 residues. The CDR3 DNA is TGTGCCAGCAGTGCCCTGCCGGGACAGGGTTGGAATTCACCCCTCCACTTT. Its translation: CASSALPGQGWNSPLHF.

The gene calls are TRBV4-1 and TRBJ2-2; 11 nucleotides line up with TRBD2. J was trimmed by 4 bases and V by 8 bases; bases with no gene match: 9. The CDR3 covers 16 residues. Germline V gene data show CDR1 as MGHRA and CDR2 as YSYEKL. CDR3 amino acids: CASGIAGGEVTGELFF. The DNA of the CDR3 is TGCGCCAGCGGTATAGCGGGGGGGGAGGTCACCGGGGAGCTGTTTTTT.

This chain uses TRBV28 with TRBJ2-3, with 7 bases lining up with TRBD2. Per the germline V gene, CDR1 is MDHEN and CDR2 is SYDVKM. This CDR3 region has 14 residues. Trimming at V came to 2 bases and at J to 6 bases, leaving 5 bases not matched to a gene. The CDR3, as DNA: TGTGCCAGCAGTTTAGTGGGAGGGCCCGATACGCAGTATTTT. It yields the protein CASSLVGGPDTQYF.

The chain recombines TRBV13 with TRBJ2-2; the D gene is possibly TRBD1 (5 bases). V gave up 1 base and J gave up 6 bases, with 9 bases separating them. The CDR3 loop spans 14 amino acids. Germline assignment: CDR1 PRHDT and CDR2 FYEKMQ (reference sequence). This CDR3 reads CASSLDLGPGELFF. DNA for the CDR3: TGTGCCAGCAGCTTAGATTTGGGGCCCGGGGAGCTGTTTTTT.

V gene TRBV15 combines with J gene TRBJ2-3; D remains unclear. With 4 bases removed from V and 6 bases from J, the gap between germline ends came to 8 bases. The CDR3 spans 12 residues. Germline assignment: CDR1 LNHNV and CDR2 YYDKDF (reference sequence). The CDR3 loop reads CATSKQLDTQYF. The CDR3 DNA is TGTGCCACCAGCAAACAACTGGATACGCAGTATTTT.

This chain uses TRBV4-1 with TRBJ2-7; no definite D call. CDR3 size: 14 residues. Germline loops: CDR1 MGHRA, CDR2 YSYEKL. Trimming stripped 5 bases from V and 6 bases from J, with 17 bases between. CDR3: CASSERVGSVEQYF. The CDR3 nucleotides are TGCGCCAGCAGCGAGCGCGTTGGTTCCGTCGAGCAGTACTTC.

This clone was picked up a small number of times. CDR3 residues: CASSPDLRGDTQYF. Here the CDR3 DNA reads TGTGCCAGCAGCCCGGATCTACGGGGAGATACGCAGTATTTT. V gene TRBV9 combines with J gene TRBJ2-3; D perhaps matches TRBD2 (5 bases). Trimming stripped 4 bases from V and 5 bases from J, with 14 bases between. Germline values: CDR1 SGDLS, CDR2 YYNGEE. CDR3 size: 14 residues.

The rearrangement links TRBV4-3 to TRBJ1-1; D ambiguous. This CDR3 spans 15 amino acids. Germline values: CDR1 LGHNA, CDR2 YSLEER. V was clipped by 4 bases and J by 0 bases, with 12 bases between them. This chain's CDR3 is CASSPRDGMNTEAFF. In DNA, the CDR3 is TGCGCCAGCAGCCCCAGAGACGGGATGAACACTGAAGCTTTCTTT.

This sequence joins TRBV7-8 and TRBJ2-7; D is possibly TRBD2 (6 bases). This CDR3 has 17 residues. With 5 bases removed from V and 5 bases from J, the gap between germline ends came to 25 bases. The germline CDR1 and CDR2 sequences are SGHVS and FQNEAQ. The chain's CDR3 is CASSPPRGSTSTHEQYF. The CDR3 DNA reads as TGTGCCAGCAGCCCACCGCGGGGCTCAACTAGTACCCACGAGCAGTACTTC.

This clone has a handful of counts. The chain is built from TRBV7-9 and TRBJ2-3; D remains ambiguous. V lost 5 bases, J lost 0 bases, and 9 bases lay in between. There are 14 residues in the CDR3. Germline V gene sequence: CDR1 SEHNR, CDR2 FQNEAQ (reference sequence). The CDR3 spells CASSPWGSTDTQYF. CDR3 nucleotides: TGTGCCAGCAGCCCTTGGGGTAGCACAGATACGCAGTATTTT.

The chain is built from TRBV28 and TRBJ2-3; D not certain. V shed 5 bases and J shed 0 bases, with 12 bases lying between them. CDR3 length: 15 amino acids. CDR1 is MDHEN, CDR2 SYDVKM, per germline. The CDR3, as DNA: TGTGCCAGCAGTCCATTAGCAGAAAGCACAGATACGCAGTATTTT. As protein: CASSPLAESTDTQYF. Looking up the rest from reference TRBV28 and TRBJ2-3 gives the full variable domain: DVKVTQSSRYLVKRTGEKVFLECVQDMDHENMFWYRQDPGLGLRLIYFSYDVKMKEKGDIPEGYSVSREKKERFSLILESASTNQTSMYLCASSPLAESTDTQYFGPGTRLTVL.

This clone has only one observation. V gene TRBV7-8 combines with J gene TRBJ1-4, with unresolved D. Trimming took 1 base from V and 6 from J, leaving 9 bases between them. This CDR3 is built from 14 residues. Looked up from germline, CDR1 is SGHVS and CDR2 is FQNEAQ. The CDR3 loop reads CASSLDQQYEKLFF. As DNA, the CDR3 is TGTGCCAGCAGCTTAGACCAGCAGTATGAAAAACTGTTTTTT.

This chain uses TRBV19 with TRBJ1-1; a weak D match, TRBD1 (5 bases). V dropped 5 bases and J dropped 3 bases, with 16 bases sitting between them. Germline loops: CDR1 LNHDA, CDR2 SQIVND (reference sequence). The CDR3 length is 15 residues. The CDR3 is CASSDSAGGDTEAFF. Here the CDR3 DNA reads TGTGCCAGTAGTGACTCCGCGGGGGGGGACACTGAAGCTTTCTTT.

The chain joins TRBV19 to TRBJ1-1; tentatively, D is TRBD1 (6 bases). V was cut by 2 bases and J by 3 bases, with 10 bases left in between. The V gene's germline CDR1 is LNHDA and CDR2 SQIVND (reference sequence). This CDR3 region has 14 residues. CDR3 protein: CASSITGSDTEAFF. The DNA for the CDR3 is TGTGCCAGTAGTATAACAGGGTCTGACACTGAAGCTTTCTTT.